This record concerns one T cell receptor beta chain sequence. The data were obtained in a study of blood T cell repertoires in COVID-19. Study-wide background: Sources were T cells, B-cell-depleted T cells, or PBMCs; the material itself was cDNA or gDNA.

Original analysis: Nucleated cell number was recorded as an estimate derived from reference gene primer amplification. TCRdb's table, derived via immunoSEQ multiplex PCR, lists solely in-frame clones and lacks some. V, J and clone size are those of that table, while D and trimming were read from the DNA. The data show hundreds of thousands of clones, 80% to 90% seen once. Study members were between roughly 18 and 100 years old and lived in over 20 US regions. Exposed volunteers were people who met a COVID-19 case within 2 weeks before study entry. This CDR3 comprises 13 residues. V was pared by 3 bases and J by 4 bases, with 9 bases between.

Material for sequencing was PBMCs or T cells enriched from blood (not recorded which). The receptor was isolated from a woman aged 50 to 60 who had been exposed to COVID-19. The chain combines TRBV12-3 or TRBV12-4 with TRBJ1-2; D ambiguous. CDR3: CASSLEHIYGYTF. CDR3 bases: TGTGCCAGCAGTTTGGAGCATATCTATGGCTACACCTTC.